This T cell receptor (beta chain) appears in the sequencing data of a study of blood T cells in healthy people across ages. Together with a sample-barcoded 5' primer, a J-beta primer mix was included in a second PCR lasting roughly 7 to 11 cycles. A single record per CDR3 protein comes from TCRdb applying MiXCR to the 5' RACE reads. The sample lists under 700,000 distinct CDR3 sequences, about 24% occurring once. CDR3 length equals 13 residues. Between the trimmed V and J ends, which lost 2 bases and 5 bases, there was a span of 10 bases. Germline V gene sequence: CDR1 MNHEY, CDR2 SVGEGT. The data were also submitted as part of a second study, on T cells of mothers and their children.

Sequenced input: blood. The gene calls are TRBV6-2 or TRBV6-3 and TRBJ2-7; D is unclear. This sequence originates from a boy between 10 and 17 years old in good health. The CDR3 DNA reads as TGTGCCAGCAGTTACGGCGGAAGTGACGAGCAGTACTTC. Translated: CASSYGGSDEQYF.